The rows below give T cell receptor beta chains drawn from one sample of a study of cytotoxic CD8 clonotypes in ibrutinib-treated CLL. Only in-frame clones appear in the TCRdb table, and some are missing; sequencing was by immunoSEQ multiplex PCR. The table shows about 310,000 clones, with around four fifths occurring only once. Sequencing used PBMCs, obtained before ibrutinib treatment. All receptors derive from a human donor with chronic lymphocytic leukemia. Each CDR3 is given with its conserved first and last residue. The D gene is left open where the match is weak. The size field is filled for only some rows; it gives once, few, many or a size class.

v_gene,abundance,d_gene,j_gene,CDR3aa,CDR3nt
TRBV10-3,NA,NA,TRBJ2-1,CAITPGQGDEQFF,TGTGCCATCACCCCGGGACAAGGGGATGAGCAGTTCTTC
TRBV4-1,NA,NA,TRBJ2-5,CASSQGGQGLQETQYF,TGCGCCAGCAGCCAAGGCGGGCAGGGTCTACAAGAGACCCAGTACTTC
TRBV6-5,NA,TRBD2,TRBJ2-7,CASRKTSGAYEQYF,TGTGCCAGCAGAAAGACTAGCGGAGCCTACGAGCAGTACTTC
TRBV2,NA,NA,TRBJ1-5,CASNSQGYSNQPQHF,TGTGCCAGCAATTCTCAGGGCTATAGCAATCAGCCCCAGCATTTT
TRBV18,NA,TRBD1,TRBJ1-5,CASSPRGTGGGSNQPQHF,TGTGCCAGCTCACCACGCGGGACAGGGGGCGGGAGCAATCAGCCCCAGCATTTT
TRBV7-8,NA,NA,TRBJ1-2,CASSLVLIRQRDGYTF,TGTGCCAGCAGCTTAGTATTGATCAGACAGCGGGATGGCTACACCTTC
TRBV27,NA,NA,TRBJ2-7,CASSDGAYEQYF,TGTGCCAGCAGTGACGGGGCCTACGAGCAGTACTTC
TRBV6-1,NA,NA,TRBJ2-7,CASSVNAQGEQYF,TGTGCCAGCAGTGTAAATGCTCAAGGCGAGCAGTACTTC
TRBV9,NA,NA,TRBJ1-2,CASSPRGEDYGYTF,TGTGCCAGCAGCCCCCGCGGAGAAGACTATGGCTACACCTTC
TRBV29-1,NA,NA,TRBJ2-1,CSVLEEGWVNNEQFF,TGCAGCGTCCTAGAAGAGGGGTGGGTTAACAATGAGCAGTTCTTC
TRBV7-9,NA,NA,TRBJ2-7,CASSLLSGYEQYF,TGTGCCAGCAGCCTTCTCTCAGGCTACGAGCAGTACTTC
TRBV6-5,NA,TRBD2,TRBJ2-7,CASSYPPQRGTYEQYF,TGTGCCAGCAGTTACCCCCCTCAGCGGGGAACCTACGAGCAGTACTTC
TRBV7-2,NA,NA,TRBJ2-7,CASSLGRVVSEQYF,TGTGCCAGCAGCTTAGGTCGGGTGGTATCCGAGCAGTACTTC
TRBV27,NA,NA,TRBJ1-2,CASSVRGTNYGYTF,TGTGCCAGCAGTGTTCGAGGCACTAACTATGGCTACACCTTC
TRBV19,few,TRBD1,TRBJ1-2,CASRGQGGYGYTF,TGTGCCAGTAGGGGACAGGGCGGCTATGGCTACACCTTC
TRBV18,NA,NA,TRBJ1-2,CASSPPLSGYGYTF,TGTGCCAGCTCACCCCCGCTCTCAGGCTATGGCTACACCTTC
TRBV4-2,NA,TRBD2,TRBJ2-2,CASSHPRRAGGPHTGELFF,TGTGCCAGCAGCCACCCCCGTAGGGCGGGAGGGCCCCACACCGGGGAGCTGTTTTTT
TRBV5-1,NA,TRBD1,TRBJ2-7,CASSLGQGATYEQYF,TGCGCCAGCAGCTTGGGGCAGGGGGCGACCTACGAGCAGTACTTC
TRBV11-2,NA,NA,TRBJ2-7,CASSLDRGRAYEQYF,TGTGCCAGCAGCTTAGACAGGGGGAGGGCCTACGAGCAGTACTTC
TRBV11-2,NA,NA,TRBJ2-7,CASSSEPRYEQYF,TGTGCCAGCAGCTCCGAACCCCGCTACGAGCAGTACTTC
TRBV20-1,NA,NA,TRBJ2-3,CSALSGDTQYF,TGCAGTGCTTTATCCGGGGATACGCAGTATTTT
TRBV27,NA,TRBD1,TRBJ1-5,CASSPFRDRWDQPQHF,TGTGCCAGCAGCCCGTTTCGGGACAGGTGGGATCAGCCCCAGCATTTT
TRBV4-3,NA,NA,TRBJ2-3,CASSQGGKRDTQYF,TGCGCCAGCAGCCAAGGGGGAAAGCGAGATACGCAGTATTTT
TRBV7-9,NA,NA,TRBJ1-2,CASSLAGEGYTF,TGTGCCAGCAGCTTAGCGGGGGAGGGCTACACCTTC
TRBV29-1,NA,NA,TRBJ2-7,CSVEMPLAYEQYF,TGCAGCGTTGAAATGCCCCTAGCCTACGAGCAGTACTTC
TRBV14,NA,TRBD2,TRBJ2-3,CASSPYIAGGEDTQYF,TGTGCCAGCAGCCCCTACATAGCGGGAGGTGAGGATACGCAGTATTTT
TRBV18,few,NA,TRBJ1-1,CASSQGGMNTEAFF,TGTGCCAGCTCACAAGGGGGAATGAACACTGAAGCTTTCTTT
TRBV7-9,NA,NA,TRBJ2-1,CASSFKMGHSSYNEQFF,TGTGCCAGCAGCTTTAAAATGGGGCACAGCTCCTACAATGAGCAGTTCTTC
TRBV6-5,NA,NA,TRBJ1-1,CASRYPWGALTEAFF,TGTGCCAGCAGGTACCCTTGGGGGGCGCTCACTGAAGCTTTCTTT
TRBV4-3,NA,TRBD2,TRBJ2-2,CASSQAGRAGTGELFF,TGCGCCAGCAGCCAGGCCGGGAGGGCCGGCACCGGGGAGCTGTTTTTT
TRBV25-1,NA,TRBD1,TRBJ1-4,CASSESRDREAEKLFF,TGTGCCAGCAGTGAATCTCGGGACAGGGAGGCTGAAAAACTGTTTTTT
TRBV7-8,NA,NA,TRBJ1-2,CASSLRVRGDYGYTF,TGTGCCAGCAGCTTAAGGGTCAGGGGTGACTATGGCTACACCTTC
TRBV5-1,NA,TRBD1,TRBJ2-7,CASSFDSGTASSYEQYF,TGCGCCAGCAGCTTTGACTCCGGGACAGCCAGCTCCTACGAGCAGTACTTC